This T cell receptor beta chain was recovered during a study of T cells in Graves' hyperthyroidism and ophthalmopathy. General study results and limits: Ophthalmopathy was told apart from stable hyperthyroidism by a 13 V-J model.

Ophthalmopathy patients all had a Clinical Activity Score of at least 3, a NOSPECS grade of at least 4 and disease under 3 months old. PBMCs were obtained from 7.5 to 10 ml fresh peripheral blood. Amplification of TCR beta CDR3 regions was performed using RNA transcripts as template. TCR CDR3 underwent first-round RT-PCR with the HTBI primer set. TCRdb ran MiXCR on the multiplex PCR reads and lists one entry per CDR3 protein. The sample yields hundreds of thousands of distinct CDR3 sequences, roughly a sixth seen once. The table lists this clonotype with many counts. Antigen specificity is unknown. The source of this sequence is a middle-aged woman with Graves' ophthalmopathy. The specimen sequenced was blood.

The CDR3 DNA follows: TGCGCCAGCAGCTTGACAGACGCGAACACCGGGGAGCTGTTTTTT. Amino acid sequence: CASSLTDANTGELFF. V is TRBV5-1 and J is TRBJ2-2; D is undetermined. V lost 1 base and J lost 0, with 7 bases in between. Germline CDR1 SGHRS, CDR2 YFSETQ. The CDR3 has 15 residues.